This TCR beta chain was identified in a study of blood T cell repertoires in COVID-19. TCRdb's copy holds only in-frame clones and misses some; the assay was immunoSEQ multiplex PCR. The sample records more than 60,000 clones, almost 90% being singletons. Trimming removed 7 bases from V and 0 bases from J; junction bases left unmatched: 9. Germline CDR1 reads SQVTM; CDR2 reads ANQGSEA. CDR3 length equals 16 residues. This TCR came from a man in his fifties with acute or convalescent COVID-19. The genes are TRBV29-1 and TRBJ2-5, with 12 bases that match TRBD2. Sequencing was carried out using peripheral blood. CDR3: CSGRLAGVGYQETQYF. The CDR3 DNA is TGCAGCGGGCGACTAGCGGGGGTGGGGTACCAAGAGACCCAGTACTTC.